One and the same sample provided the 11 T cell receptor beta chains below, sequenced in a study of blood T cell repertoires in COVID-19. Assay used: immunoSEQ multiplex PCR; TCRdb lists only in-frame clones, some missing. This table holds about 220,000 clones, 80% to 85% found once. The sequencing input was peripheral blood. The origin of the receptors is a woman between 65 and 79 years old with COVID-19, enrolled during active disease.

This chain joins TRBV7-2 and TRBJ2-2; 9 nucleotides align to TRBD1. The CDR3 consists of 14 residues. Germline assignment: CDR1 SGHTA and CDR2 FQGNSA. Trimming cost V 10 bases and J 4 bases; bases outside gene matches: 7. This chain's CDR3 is CATTGTGITGELFF. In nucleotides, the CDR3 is TGTGCCACAACCGGGACAGGGATCACCGGGGAGCTGTTTTTT.

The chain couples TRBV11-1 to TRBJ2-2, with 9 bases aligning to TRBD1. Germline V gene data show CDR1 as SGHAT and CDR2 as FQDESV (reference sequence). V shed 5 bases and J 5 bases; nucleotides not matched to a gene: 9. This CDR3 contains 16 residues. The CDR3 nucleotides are TGTGCCAGCAGCCCCCGGGACAGGGATGTTACCGGGGAGCTGTTTTTT. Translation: CASSPRDRDVTGELFF.

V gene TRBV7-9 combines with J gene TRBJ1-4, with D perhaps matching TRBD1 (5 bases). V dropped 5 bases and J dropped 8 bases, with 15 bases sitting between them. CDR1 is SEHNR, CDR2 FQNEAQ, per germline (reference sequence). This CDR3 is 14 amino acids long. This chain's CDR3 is CASSLIRGNEKLFF. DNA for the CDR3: TGTGCCAGCAGCCTAATAAGGGGCAACGAAAAACTGTTTTTT.

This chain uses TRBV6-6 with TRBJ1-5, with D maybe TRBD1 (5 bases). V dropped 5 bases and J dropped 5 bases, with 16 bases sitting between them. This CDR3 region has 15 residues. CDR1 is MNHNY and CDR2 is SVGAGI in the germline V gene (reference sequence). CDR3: CASSGRGRGDQPQHF. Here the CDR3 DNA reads TGTGCCAGCAGTGGGAGGGGCCGTGGGGATCAGCCCCAGCATTTT.

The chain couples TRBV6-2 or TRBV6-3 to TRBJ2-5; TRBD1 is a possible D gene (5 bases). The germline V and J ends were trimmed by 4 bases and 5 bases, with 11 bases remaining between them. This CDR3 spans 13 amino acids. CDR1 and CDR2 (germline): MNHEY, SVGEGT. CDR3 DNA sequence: TGTGCCAGCAGTTGGGGCCCTGGGGAGACCCAGTACTTC. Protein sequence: CASSWGPGETQYF.

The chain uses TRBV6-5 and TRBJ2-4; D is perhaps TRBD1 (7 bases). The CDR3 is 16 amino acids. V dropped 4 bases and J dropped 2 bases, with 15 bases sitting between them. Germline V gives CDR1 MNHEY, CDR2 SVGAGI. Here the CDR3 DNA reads TGTGCCAGCAGTTCCACAGGGGCGGGATCCAAAAACATTCAGTACTTC. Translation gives CASSSTGAGSKNIQYF.

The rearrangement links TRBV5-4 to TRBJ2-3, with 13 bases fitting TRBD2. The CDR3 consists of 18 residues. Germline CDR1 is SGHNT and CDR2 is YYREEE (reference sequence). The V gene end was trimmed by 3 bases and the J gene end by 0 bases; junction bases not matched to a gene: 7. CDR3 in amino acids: CASSSGLAGATSTDTQYF. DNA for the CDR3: TGTGCCAGCAGCTCCGGACTAGCGGGAGCGACTAGCACAGATACGCAGTATTTT.

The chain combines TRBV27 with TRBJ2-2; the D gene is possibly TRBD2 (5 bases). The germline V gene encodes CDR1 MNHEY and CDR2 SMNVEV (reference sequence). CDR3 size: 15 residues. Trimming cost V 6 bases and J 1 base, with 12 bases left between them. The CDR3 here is CASSTPGVNTGELFF. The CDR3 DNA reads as TGTGCCAGCAGCACGCCCGGGGTGAACACCGGGGAGCTGTTTTTT.

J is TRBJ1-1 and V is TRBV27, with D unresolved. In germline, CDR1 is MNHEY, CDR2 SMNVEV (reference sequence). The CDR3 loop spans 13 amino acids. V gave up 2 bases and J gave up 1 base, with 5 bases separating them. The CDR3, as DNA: TGTGCCAGCAGTTTACAGGCGAACACTGAAGCTTTCTTT. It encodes CASSLQANTEAFF.

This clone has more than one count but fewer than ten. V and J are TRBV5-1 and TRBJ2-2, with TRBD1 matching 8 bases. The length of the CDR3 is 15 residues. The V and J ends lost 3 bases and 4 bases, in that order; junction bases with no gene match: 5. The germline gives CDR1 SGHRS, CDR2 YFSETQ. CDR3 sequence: CASSWMTGVTGELFF. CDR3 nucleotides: TGCGCCAGCAGCTGGATGACAGGGGTCACCGGGGAGCTGTTTTTT.

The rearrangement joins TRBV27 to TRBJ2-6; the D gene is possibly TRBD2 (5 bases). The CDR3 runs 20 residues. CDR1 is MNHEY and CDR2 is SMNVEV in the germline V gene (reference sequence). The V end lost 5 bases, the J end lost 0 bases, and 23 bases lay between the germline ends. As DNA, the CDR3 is TGTGCCAGCAGTACCATTACGCCGGGAAGTTACGCCTCTGGGGCCAACGTCCTGACTTTC. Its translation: CASSTITPGSYASGANVLTF. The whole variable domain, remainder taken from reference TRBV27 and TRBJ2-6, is EAQVTQNPRYLITVTGKKLTVTCSQNMNHEYMSWYRQDPGLGLRQIYYSMNVEVTDKGDVPEGYKVSRKEKRNFPLILESPSPNQTSLYFCASSTITPGSYASGANVLTFGAGSRLTVL.